What follows are 21 T cell receptor beta chains derived from one specimen sequenced in a study of vaccination and CD4 T cells after COVID-19. Treatment here: approximately nine-day PBMC culture with coronavirus spike peptide pools or control peptides (ViraFEST assay). Oncomine TCR Beta short-read sequencing was applied to DNA from cultured CD4+ T cells. TCRdb reprocessed the PCR reads via MiXCR and lists one record per CDR3 protein. The repertoire consists of thousands of distinct CDR3 sequences, with 61% occurring once and the leading ten covering more than 20%. No antigens are known for them. The sequenced material came from CD4+ T cells from blood, cultured in vitro. All receptors derive from a human donor who had recovered from COVID-19.

This clonotype turned up a few times. J is TRBJ2-7 and V is TRBV28; no firm D call. V was pared by 2 bases and J by 0 bases, with 8 bases between. Germline-derived CDR1 and CDR2 are MDHEN and SYDVKM. The CDR3 extends over 14 amino acids. The CDR3 nucleotides are TGTGCCAGCAGTTTACCCGCTGGCTCCTACGAGCAGTACTTC. Translated, it gives CASSLPAGSYEQYF. The whole variable domain, remainder taken from reference TRBV28 and TRBJ2-7, is DVKVTQSSRYLVKRTGEKVFLECVQDMDHENMFWYRQDPGLGLRLIYFSYDVKMKEKGDIPEGYSVSREKKERFSLILESASTNQTSMYLCASSLPAGSYEQYFGPGTRLTVT.

The chain recombines TRBV4-1 with TRBJ2-5; D uncertain. The V gene's germline CDR1 is MGHRA and CDR2 YSYEKL. CDR3 length: 14 amino acids. V was trimmed by 1 base and J by 4 bases, leaving 10 bases between them. In DNA form, the CDR3 reads TGCGCCAGCAGCCAAGTTGCGTTCTTAGAGACCCAGTACTTC. This sequence encodes CASSQVAFLETQYF.

This chain links TRBV4-3 with TRBJ1-1, with 7 bases identical to TRBD1. The V gene end was trimmed by 3 bases and the J gene end by 3 bases; junction bases not matched to a gene: 1. This CDR3 is 13 amino acids long. The V gene's germline CDR1 is LGHNA and CDR2 YSLEER. CDR3 coding DNA: TGCGCCAGCAGCCACGGACAGGACACTGAAGCTTTCTTT. Translated: CASSHGQDTEAFF.

On this clonotype itself: The junction and the germline gene differ at one end; a read error may be behind it. The rearrangement joins TRBV7-7 to TRBJ2-1, with TRBD2 matching over 7 bases. The CDR3 extends over 13 amino acids. The germline CDR1 and CDR2 sequences are SSHAT and FNYEAQ (reference sequence). The chain's CDR3 is CASSLLGGNEQFF. In DNA form, the CDR3 reads TGTGCTAGCAGCTTACTGGGGGGGAATGAGCAGTTCTTC.

This clonotype has only a few counts. The chain is built from TRBV20-1 and TRBJ1-1; 10 bases fit TRBD1. This CDR3 is 14 amino acids long. Germline V gene lookup returns CDR1 DFQATT and CDR2 SNEGSKA (reference sequence). With V trimmed by 3 bases and J by 4 bases, 5 bases remained unmatched. Written as DNA, the CDR3 is TGCAGTGCTAGTGGGTGGACAGGGGGCACTGAAGCTTTCTTT. This translates into CSASGWTGGTEAFF.

This clonotype was detected only a few times. The chain is built from TRBV19 and TRBJ2-3; D is uncertain. Looked up from germline, CDR1 is LNHDA and CDR2 is SQIVND (reference sequence). Trimming took off 5 bases at V and 4 bases at J, with 13 bases between the two ends. This CDR3 is built from 14 residues. The CDR3 DNA reads TGTGCCAGTAGTCAGCCCTCCGCCGCAGATACGCAGTATTTT. This encodes CASSQPSAADTQYF.

This chain's CDR3 is CSARLVGTEPTPLHF. CDR3 sequence (DNA): TGCAGTGCTAGATTGGTAGGGACCGAGCCTACACCCCTCCACTTT. The genes are TRBV20-1 and TRBJ1-6; possible D gene TRBD1, 5 bases. Trimming cost V 2 bases and J 11 bases, with 19 bases left between them. The CDR3 loop spans 15 amino acids. Germline CDR1 DFQATT, CDR2 SNEGSKA (reference sequence).

The chain employs TRBV20-1 and TRBJ2-2; D is unresolved. The V end lost 4 bases, the J end lost 2 bases, and 8 bases lay between the germline ends. Germline V gene data show CDR1 as DFQATT and CDR2 as SNEGSKA (reference sequence). The CDR3 has 13 residues. This CDR3 is CSATHINTGELFF. Here the CDR3 DNA reads TGCAGTGCTACACACATTAACACCGGGGAGCTGTTTTTT.

The V and J genes are TRBV20-1 and TRBJ1-1; D gene ambiguous. The CDR3 is 13 residues long. Germline V gene sequence: CDR1 DFQATT, CDR2 SNEGSKA (reference sequence). The V and J ends lost 3 bases and 0 bases respectively, with 8 bases between them. The CDR3 DNA is TGCAGTGCTAGGCGGCAGGTGAACACTGAAGCTTTCTTT. It translates to CSARRQVNTEAFF.

This rearrangement joins TRBV20-1 to TRBJ2-4; no clear D gene. Deletions cut 0 bases from V and 3 bases from J, with 24 bases between. Germline CDR1 reads DFQATT; CDR2 reads SNEGSKA (reference sequence). CDR3 length equals 19 residues. The CDR3 DNA sequence: TGCAGTGCTAGAGAATCGGCAGCAATAGTCGGTTTGGGCAAAAACATTCAGTACTTC. Amino acid sequence: CSARESAAIVGLGKNIQYF.

In its sample, this clonotype was seen once. The chain couples TRBV18 to TRBJ2-4; D not resolved. V lost 2 bases, J lost 7 bases, and 12 bases lay in between. From germline, CDR1 is KGHSH and CDR2 LQKENI. The CDR3 sequence is 14 residues long. CDR3 in DNA: TGTGCCAGCTCACCAGTAGTCGCGGAGAACATTCAGTACTTC. Its translation is CASSPVVAENIQYF.

This sequence joins TRBV4-1 and TRBJ2-3, with 9 bases that match TRBD2. Germline V gene sequence: CDR1 MGHRA, CDR2 YSYEKL. After removal of 1 base from V and 6 bases from J, the junction contained 14 bases not matched to a gene. There are 18 residues in the CDR3. The CDR3 nucleotides are TGCGCCAGCAGCCAAGTCGATCTAGGTAGCGGGAGTTGGGATACGCAGTATTTT. Its translation is CASSQVDLGSGSWDTQYF.

This clonotype turned up a few times. The CDR3 DNA follows: TGTGCCAGCACCGAAGGAGGACAGGGCGTATTTTCAACTGAAGCTTTCTTT. Translation: CASTEGGQGVFSTEAFF. This sequence joins TRBV6-2 or TRBV6-3 and TRBJ1-1, with 8 positions matching TRBD1. Germline V CDR1 and CDR2: MNHEY, SVGEGT. Trimming at V came to 7 bases and at J to 5 bases, leaving 18 bases not matched to a gene. The CDR3 has 17 residues.

In DNA, the CDR3 is TGTGCCAGTGCCCGGGACAGGGGTTTAGAGCAGTACTTC. Its protein product is CASARDRGLEQYF. The V and J genes are TRBV2 and TRBJ2-7; 10 nucleotides match TRBD1. Per germline, CDR1 SNHLY and CDR2 FYNNEI. The CDR3 length is 13 residues. The trim removed 9 bases at V and 7 bases at J, leaving 9 bases unmatched.

CDR3 in DNA: TGTGCCAGCAGCTTCTGGAGCTCCTATAATTCACCCCTCCACTTT. Its translation is CASSFWSSYNSPLHF. The genes are TRBV5-6 and TRBJ1-6; no clear D. Per the germline V gene, CDR1 is SGHDT and CDR2 is YYEEEE. The V end was cut by 2 bases, the J end by 0 bases, with 6 bases between. There are 15 residues in the CDR3.

The chain carries TRBV5-1 and TRBJ2-7, with 8 bases matching TRBD2. This CDR3 region has 13 residues. The germline V gene has CDR1 SGHRS and CDR2 YFSETQ. V was pared by 4 bases and J by 2 bases, with 2 bases of the junction left unmatched. Here the CDR3 DNA reads TGCGCCAGCAGCCCGGGACTAGCCTACGAGCAGTACTTC. Its protein is CASSPGLAYEQYF.

J is TRBJ2-7 and V is TRBV21-1. TRBV21-1 is a listed pseudogene. The CDR3 totals 16 residues. CDR3 sequence (DNA): TGTGCCAGCAGCAAAGTCGCATCGGCGGTCTCCTACGAGCAGTACTTC. Its translation is CASSKVASAVSYEQYF.

There are a few counts of this clonotype. The V gene is TRBV6-1, the J gene TRBJ2-3; D remains unclear. The CDR3 consists of 13 residues. The V end lost 7 bases, the J end lost 3 bases, and 11 bases lay between the germline ends. Germline loops: CDR1 MNHNS, CDR2 SASEGT. CDR3 sequence reads: CASTLLLTDTQYF. The CDR3 DNA follows: TGTGCCAGCACACTACTGTTGACAGATACGCAGTATTTT.

The chain uses TRBV6-2 or TRBV6-3 and TRBJ1-1, with 7 bases aligning to TRBD1. The ends lost 8 bases at V and 9 bases at J; junction bases unmatched: 6. In germline, CDR1 is MNHEY, CDR2 SVGEGT. CDR3 length equals 11 residues. The CDR3 loop reads CASVLDRKAFF. The CDR3 DNA is TGTGCCAGCGTCCTGGACAGGAAAGCTTTCTTT.

The chain links TRBV7-6 to TRBJ2-1; D gene uncertain. V dropped 0 bases and J dropped 2 bases, with 17 bases sitting between them. The CDR3 covers 18 residues. Germline values: CDR1 SGHVS, CDR2 FNYEAQ. The CDR3 is CASSLAQMERRTYNEQFF. In nucleotides, the CDR3 is TGTGCCAGCAGCTTAGCGCAGATGGAGCGAAGGACCTACAATGAGCAGTTCTTC.

The chain joins TRBV7-3 to TRBJ2-7, with TRBD1 matching 10 bases. The CDR3 loop spans 14 amino acids. Germline values: CDR1 SGHTA, CDR2 FQGTGA. V lost 11 bases to trimming and J lost 3 bases; unmatched junction nucleotides: 10. CDR3 nucleotide sequence: TGTGCCTACGAGGCGGGACAGGGGTACTACGAGCAGTACTTC. Amino acids: CAYEAGQGYYEQYF.